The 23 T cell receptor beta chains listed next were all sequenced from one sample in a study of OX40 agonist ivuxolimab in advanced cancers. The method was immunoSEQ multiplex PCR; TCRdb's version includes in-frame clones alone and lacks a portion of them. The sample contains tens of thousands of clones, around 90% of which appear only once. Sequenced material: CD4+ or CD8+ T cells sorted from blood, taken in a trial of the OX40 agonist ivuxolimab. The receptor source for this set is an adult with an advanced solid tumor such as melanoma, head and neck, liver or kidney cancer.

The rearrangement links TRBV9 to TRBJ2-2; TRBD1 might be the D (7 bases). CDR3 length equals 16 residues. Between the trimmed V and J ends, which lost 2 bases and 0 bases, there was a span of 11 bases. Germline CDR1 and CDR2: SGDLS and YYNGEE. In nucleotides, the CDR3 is TGTGCCAGCAGCGTGGAGGGGGCTCCGAACACCGGGGAGCTGTTTTTT. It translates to CASSVEGAPNTGELFF.

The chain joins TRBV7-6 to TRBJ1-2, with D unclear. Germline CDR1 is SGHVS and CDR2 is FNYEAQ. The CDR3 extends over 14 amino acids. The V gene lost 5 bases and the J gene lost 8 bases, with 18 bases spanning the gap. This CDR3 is CASSPTTSVGGYTF. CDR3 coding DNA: TGTGCCAGCAGCCCCACGACATCCGTGGGAGGCTACACCTTC.

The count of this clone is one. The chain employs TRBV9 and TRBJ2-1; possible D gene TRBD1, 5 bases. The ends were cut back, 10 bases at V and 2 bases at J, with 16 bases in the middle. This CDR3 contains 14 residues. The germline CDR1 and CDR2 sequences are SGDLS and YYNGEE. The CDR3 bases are TGTGCCGGGGCCCGCAGTGAGACCTACAATGAGCAGTTCTTC. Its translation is CAGARSETYNEQFF.

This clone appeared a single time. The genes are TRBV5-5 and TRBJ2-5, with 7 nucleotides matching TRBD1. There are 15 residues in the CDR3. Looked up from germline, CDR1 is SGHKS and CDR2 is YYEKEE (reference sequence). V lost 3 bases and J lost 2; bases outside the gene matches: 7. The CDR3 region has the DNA TGTGCCAGCAGCTCCGCCGTGGGACAGCAAGAGACCCAGTACTTC. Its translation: CASSSAVGQQETQYF.

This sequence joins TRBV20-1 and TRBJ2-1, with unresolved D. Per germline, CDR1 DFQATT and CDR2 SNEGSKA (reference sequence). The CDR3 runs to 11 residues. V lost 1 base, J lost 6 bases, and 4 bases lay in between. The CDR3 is CSARVFNEQFF. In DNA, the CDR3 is TGCAGTGCTAGAGTCTTCAATGAGCAGTTCTTC.

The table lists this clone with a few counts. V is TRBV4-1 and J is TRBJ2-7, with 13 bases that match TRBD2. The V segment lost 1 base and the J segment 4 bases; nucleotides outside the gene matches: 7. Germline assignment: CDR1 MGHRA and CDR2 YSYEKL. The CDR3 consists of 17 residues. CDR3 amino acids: CASSQGWTSGSVYEQYF. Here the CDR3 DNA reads TGCGCCAGCAGCCAAGGTTGGACTAGCGGGAGTGTGTACGAGCAGTACTTC.

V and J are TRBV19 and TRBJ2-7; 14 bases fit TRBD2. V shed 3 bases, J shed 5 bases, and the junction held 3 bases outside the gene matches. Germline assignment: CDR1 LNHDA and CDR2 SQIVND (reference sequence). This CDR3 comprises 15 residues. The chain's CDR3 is CASSMGTSGRNEQYF. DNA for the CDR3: TGTGCCAGTAGTATGGGGACTAGCGGGAGAAACGAGCAGTACTTC.

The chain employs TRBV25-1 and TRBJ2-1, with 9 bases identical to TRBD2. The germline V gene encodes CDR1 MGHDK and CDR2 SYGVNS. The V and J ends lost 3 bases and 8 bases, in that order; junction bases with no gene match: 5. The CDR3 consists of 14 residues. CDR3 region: CASSDGRGGDEQFF. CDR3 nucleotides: TGTGCCAGCAGTGATGGGCGGGGGGGTGATGAGCAGTTCTTC.

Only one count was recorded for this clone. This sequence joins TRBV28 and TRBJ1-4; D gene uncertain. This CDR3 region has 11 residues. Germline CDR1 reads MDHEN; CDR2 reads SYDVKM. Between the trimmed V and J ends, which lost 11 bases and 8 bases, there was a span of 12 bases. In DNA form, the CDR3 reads TGTGCCTCCAGCGATCGGGAAAAACTGTTTTTT. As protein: CASSDREKLFF.

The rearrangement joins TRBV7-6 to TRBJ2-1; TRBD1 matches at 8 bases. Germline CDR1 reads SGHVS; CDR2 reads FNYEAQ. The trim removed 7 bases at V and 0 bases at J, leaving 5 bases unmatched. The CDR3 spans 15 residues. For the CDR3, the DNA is TGTGCCAGCAATACCGACAGGGGCTCCTACAATGAGCAGTTCTTC. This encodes CASNTDRGSYNEQFF.

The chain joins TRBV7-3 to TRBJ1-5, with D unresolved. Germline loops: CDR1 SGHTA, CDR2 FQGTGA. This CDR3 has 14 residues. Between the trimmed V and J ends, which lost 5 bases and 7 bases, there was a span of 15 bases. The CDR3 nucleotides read TGTGCCAGCAGCACCGACTTGAGCTCCCAGCCCCAGCATTTT. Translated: CASSTDLSSQPQHF.

Here the CDR3 DNA reads TGTGCCAGCAGCCAAGATCTTGGCGGGGGGGCCCAAGAGACCCAGTACTTC. As protein: CASSQDLGGGAQETQYF. The gene calls are TRBV4-2 and TRBJ2-5; the match to TRBD2 covers 9 bases. Germline loops: CDR1 LGHNA, CDR2 YNFKEQ. The CDR3 has 17 amino acids. J gave up 1 base and V 0 bases, and 6 bases lay outside the gene matches.

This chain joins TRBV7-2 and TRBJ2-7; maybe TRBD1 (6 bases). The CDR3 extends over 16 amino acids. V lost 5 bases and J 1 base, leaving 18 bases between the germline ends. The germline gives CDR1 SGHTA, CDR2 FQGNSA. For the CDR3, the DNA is TGTGCCAGCAGCGCCAGTGCAGGGCAGGGGTCCTACGAGCAGTACTTC. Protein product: CASSASAGQGSYEQYF.

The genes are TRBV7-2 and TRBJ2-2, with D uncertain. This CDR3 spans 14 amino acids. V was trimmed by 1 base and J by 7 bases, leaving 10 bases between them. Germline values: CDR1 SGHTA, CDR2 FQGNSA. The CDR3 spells CASSLGFLLGELFF. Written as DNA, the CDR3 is TGTGCCAGCAGCTTAGGGTTTCTCCTCGGGGAGCTGTTTTTT.

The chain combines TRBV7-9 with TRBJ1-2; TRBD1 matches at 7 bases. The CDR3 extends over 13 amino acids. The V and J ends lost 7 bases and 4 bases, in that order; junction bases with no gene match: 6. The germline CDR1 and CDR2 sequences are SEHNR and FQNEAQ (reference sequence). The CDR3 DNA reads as TGTGCCAGCACCCGACAGGGAGGCTATGGCTACACCTTC. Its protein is CASTRQGGYGYTF.

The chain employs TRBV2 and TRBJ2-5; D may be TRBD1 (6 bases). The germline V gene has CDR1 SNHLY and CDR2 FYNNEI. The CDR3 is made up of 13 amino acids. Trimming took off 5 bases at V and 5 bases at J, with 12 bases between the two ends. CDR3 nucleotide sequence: TGTGCCAGCAGTTCACAGGGCACTGAGACCCAGTACTTC. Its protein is CASSSQGTETQYF.

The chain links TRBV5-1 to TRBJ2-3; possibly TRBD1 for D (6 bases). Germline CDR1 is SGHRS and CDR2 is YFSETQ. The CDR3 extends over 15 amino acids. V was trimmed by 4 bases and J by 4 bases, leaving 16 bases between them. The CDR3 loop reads CASSLGSRGADTQYF. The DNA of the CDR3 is TGCGCCAGCAGCCTTGGGTCCAGGGGCGCAGATACGCAGTATTTT. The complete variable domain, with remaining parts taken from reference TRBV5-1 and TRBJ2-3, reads KAGVTQTPRYLIKTRGQQVTLSCSPISGHRSVSWYQQTPGQGLQFLFEYFSETQRNKGNFPGRFSGRQFSNSRSEMNVSTLELGDSALYLCASSLGSRGADTQYFGPGTRLTVL.

The CDR3 DNA sequence: TGTGCCAGCAGTGAATGGGTCGGAAACACCATATATTTT. Amino acid sequence: CASSEWVGNTIYF. J is TRBJ1-3 and V is TRBV6-1; the D is unclear. The CDR3 length is 13 residues. V lost 2 bases, J lost 4 bases, and 6 bases lay in between. The germline V gene encodes CDR1 MNHNS and CDR2 SASEGT.

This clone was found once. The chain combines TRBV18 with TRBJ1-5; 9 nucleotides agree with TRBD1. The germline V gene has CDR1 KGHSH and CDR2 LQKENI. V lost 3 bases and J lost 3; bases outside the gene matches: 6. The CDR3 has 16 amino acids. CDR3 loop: CASSPSTGGNNQPQHF. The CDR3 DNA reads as TGTGCCAGCTCACCCTCGACAGGGGGGAACAATCAGCCCCAGCATTTT.

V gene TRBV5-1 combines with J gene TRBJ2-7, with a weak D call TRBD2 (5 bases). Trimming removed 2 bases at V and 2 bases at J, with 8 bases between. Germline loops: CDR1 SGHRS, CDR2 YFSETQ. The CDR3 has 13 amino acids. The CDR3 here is CASSFYGAYEQYF. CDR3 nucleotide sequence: TGCGCCAGCAGCTTCTACGGGGCCTACGAGCAGTACTTC.

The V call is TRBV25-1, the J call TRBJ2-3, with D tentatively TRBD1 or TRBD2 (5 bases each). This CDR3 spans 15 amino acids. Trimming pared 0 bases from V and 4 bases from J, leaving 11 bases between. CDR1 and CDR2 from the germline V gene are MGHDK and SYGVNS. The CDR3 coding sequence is TGTGCCAGCAGTGAATATAGTGGGGGAGCAGATACGCAGTATTTT. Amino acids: CASSEYSGGADTQYF.

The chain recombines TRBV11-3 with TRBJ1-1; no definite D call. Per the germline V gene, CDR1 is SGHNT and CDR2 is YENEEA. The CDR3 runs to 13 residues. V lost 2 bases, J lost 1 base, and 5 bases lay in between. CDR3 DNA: TGTGCCAGCAGCTTACGGCAGAACACTGAAGCTTTCTTT. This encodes CASSLRQNTEAFF.

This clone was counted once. CDR3 DNA: TGTGCCAGCAGTGGTGGTGCGCCATCCTACGAGCAGTACTTC. Its translation: CASSGGAPSYEQYF. The V and J genes are TRBV28 and TRBJ2-7, with unresolved D. V was cut by 5 bases and J by 1 base, with 12 bases left in between. Germline values: CDR1 MDHEN, CDR2 SYDVKM. The CDR3 spans 14 residues.